This record concerns one T cell receptor (beta chain) sequence. Its specificity is unknown. RNA was isolated and reverse transcribed to cDNA, the sequencing template. Generated by immunoSEQ multiplex PCR, the TCRdb table keeps only in-frame clones and is missing some. Counted here are 140,000 or so clones, approximately 50% occurring once; the ten biggest clones make up approximately 0.99%. This sample stems from a study of CD8+ T cells in alopecia areata. Regarding the study as a whole: Scalp data also include sequences from resident alphabeta T cells of normal skin.

Germline V gives CDR1 MGHDK, CDR2 SYGVNS. The CDR3 sequence is 16 residues long. Trimming pared 3 bases from V and 0 bases from J, leaving 11 bases between. The starting material was CD4+ T cells sorted from blood, obtained at week 0. J is TRBJ2-2 and V is TRBV25-1; D not certain. This receptor was identified in a human donor with alopecia areata. CDR3 amino acids: CASSDIGAPNTGELFF. The DNA for the CDR3 is TGTGCCAGCAGTGATATAGGCGCCCCGAACACCGGGGAGCTGTTTTTT.